The 12 T cell receptor beta chains below were found in one sample sequenced in a study of T cell responses to AZD1222 COVID-19 vaccine. Some clones are missing from TCRdb's copy, which holds only in-frame ones; the method was immunoSEQ multiplex PCR. The table includes 150,000 or so clones, 90% to 95% detected once. The material sequenced was peripheral blood, taken on day 0 of AZD1222 vaccination. These receptors all come from an adult in good health.

This chain joins TRBV12-3 or TRBV12-4 and TRBJ2-7; D might be TRBD2 (6 bases). The length of the CDR3 is 12 residues. V lost 6 bases and J lost 3, with 9 bases in between. The CDR3 nucleotides read TGTGCCAGCAGAGGGACTGACTACGAGCAGTACTTC. Its protein is CASRGTDYEQYF.

The chain joins TRBV25-1 to TRBJ2-7; perhaps TRBD2 as D (6 bases). This CDR3 comprises 14 residues. V lost 3 bases and J lost 0, with 9 bases in between. Germline CDR1 reads MGHDK; CDR2 reads SYGVNS. The CDR3 sequence: CASSEAGNSYEQYF. For the CDR3, the DNA is TGTGCCAGCAGTGAGGCGGGGAACTCCTACGAGCAGTACTTC.

This clone is a singleton in its sample. The CDR3 nucleotides read TGTGCCAGCAGCCAAGGGCGCCTCGGGCCCCAGCATTTT. The encoded protein is CASSQGRLGPQHF. The chain has TRBV3-1 (or the pseudogene TRBV3-2) and TRBJ1-5; D gene unclear. Germline CDR1 LGHDT, CDR2 YNNKEL (reference sequence). V lost 1 base and J lost 9, with 10 bases in between. This CDR3 region has 13 residues.

CDR3 protein: CASSRRTGDQPQHF. For the CDR3, the DNA is TGTGCCAGCAGCCGTCGCACAGGGGATCAGCCCCAGCATTTT. V gene TRBV7-2 combines with J gene TRBJ1-5; 7 bases match TRBD1. Germline values: CDR1 SGHTA, CDR2 FQGNSA. The CDR3 contains 14 residues. V trimming: 5 bases; J trimming: 5 bases; junction bases outside the gene matches: 6.

The chain is built from TRBV5-5 and TRBJ1-1, with D unclear. V lost 4 bases and J lost 5, with 12 bases in between. In germline, CDR1 is SGHKS, CDR2 YYEKEE (reference sequence). The CDR3 runs to 13 residues. The CDR3 coding sequence is TGTGCCAGCAGCCCCAACGGCTGGACTGAAGCTTTCTTT. This codes for CASSPNGWTEAFF.

With regard to this clone: Compared with germline, one end of the junction differs, possibly owing to a read error. The rearrangement uses TRBV24-1 and TRBJ2-1; 8 bases agree with TRBD1. The CDR3 spans 12 residues. CDR1 is KGHDR and CDR2 is SFDVKD in the germline V gene. The CDR3 loop is CATSNPGQGTLF. The CDR3 nucleotides read TGTGCCACCTCTAACCCCGGACAGGGTACCCTCTTC.

The V gene is TRBV5-4, the J gene TRBJ2-1, with 11 bases aligning to TRBD2. There are 16 residues in the CDR3. V dropped 3 bases and J dropped 6; count of bases not matched to a gene: 8. The germline CDR1 and CDR2 sequences are SGHNT and YYREEE (reference sequence). CDR3 coding DNA: TGTGCCAGCAGCTCCCCCTCTAGCGGGAGGTTCAATGAGCAGTTCTTC. Protein sequence: CASSSPSSGRFNEQFF.

V is TRBV28 and J is TRBJ2-3; 7 nucleotides match TRBD1. Per the germline V gene, CDR1 is MDHEN and CDR2 is SYDVKM. The V gene end was trimmed by 6 bases and the J gene end by 2 bases; junction bases not matched to a gene: 17. There are 18 residues in the CDR3. CDR3 residues: CASSPEIADRVITDTQYF. The CDR3 DNA reads as TGTGCCAGCAGCCCAGAGATAGCCGACAGGGTTATCACAGATACGCAGTATTTT.

The J gene is TRBJ2-3, the V gene TRBV5-1; D is unresolved. This CDR3 is 14 amino acids long. Trimming pared 5 bases from V and 4 bases from J, leaving 14 bases between. Germline lookup yields CDR1 SGHRS and CDR2 YFSETQ. CDR3 amino acids: CASRVGSQSDTQYF. CDR3 DNA sequence: TGCGCCAGCAGGGTGGGATCACAGTCAGATACGCAGTATTTT.

This clone was observed a few times. This CDR3 reads CASSPGGRYSGNTIYF. The DNA of the CDR3 is TGTGCCAGCAGTCCCGGGGGGCGTTACTCTGGAAACACCATATATTTT. The J gene is TRBJ1-3, the V gene TRBV28; the D gene is possibly TRBD1 (6 bases). The germline V and J ends were trimmed by 5 bases and 0 bases, with 14 bases remaining between them. This CDR3 contains 16 residues. CDR1 is MDHEN, CDR2 SYDVKM, per germline.

The chain joins TRBV2 to TRBJ1-2, with 7 nucleotides matching TRBD1. This CDR3 is 14 amino acids long. V shed 4 bases, J shed 0 bases, and the junction held 2 bases outside the gene matches. CDR1 is SNHLY and CDR2 is FYNNEI in the germline V gene. Here the CDR3 DNA reads TGTGCCAGCAGTGGTGGACAGGCTAACTATGGCTACACCTTC. Encoded protein: CASSGGQANYGYTF.

The chain is built from TRBV28 and TRBJ1-2; 7 bases are shared with TRBD1. From germline, CDR1 is MDHEN and CDR2 SYDVKM. V dropped 6 bases and J dropped 8; count of bases not matched to a gene: 9. This CDR3 is built from 13 residues. The CDR3 region is CASSLGQGGGYTF. CDR3 bases: TGTGCCAGCAGCCTGGGGCAGGGGGGAGGCTACACCTTC.